This TCR beta chain was sequenced during a study of blood T cells in healthy people across ages. For the study at large: Template switching caught about one barcoded beta molecule for each two T cells. Study findings and constraints: Per million T cells, the diversity of TCR beta decreased roughly linearly as age advanced. The authors considered diversity estimates from one million T cells to be underestimates.

This clonotype showed up just a few times. The antigen remains unidentified. A second about 7 to 12 cycle PCR used barcoded and J-beta primers. Via MiXCR, TCRdb re-called the 5' RACE reads, giving one row per CDR3 protein. The sample records 750,000 to 1,000,000 distinct CDR3 sequences, 25% to 35% being singletons. The same specimen was also included in a second study, on T cells of mothers and their children. Per that study: Evidence of persistent microchimeric T cell clones was absent.

The material sequenced was blood. The clonotype comes from a middle-aged woman in good health.

This CDR3 is CASSLDIGLGIGTQYF. Written as DNA, the CDR3 is TGTGCCAGCAGCTTAGATATCGGTTTGGGTATTGGTACGCAGTATTTT. V usage is TRBV11-2 and J usage is TRBJ2-3; D remains ambiguous. This CDR3 is built from 16 residues. V was clipped by 0 bases and J by 8 bases, with 18 bases between them. The germline CDR1 and CDR2 sequences are SGHAT and FQNNGV.